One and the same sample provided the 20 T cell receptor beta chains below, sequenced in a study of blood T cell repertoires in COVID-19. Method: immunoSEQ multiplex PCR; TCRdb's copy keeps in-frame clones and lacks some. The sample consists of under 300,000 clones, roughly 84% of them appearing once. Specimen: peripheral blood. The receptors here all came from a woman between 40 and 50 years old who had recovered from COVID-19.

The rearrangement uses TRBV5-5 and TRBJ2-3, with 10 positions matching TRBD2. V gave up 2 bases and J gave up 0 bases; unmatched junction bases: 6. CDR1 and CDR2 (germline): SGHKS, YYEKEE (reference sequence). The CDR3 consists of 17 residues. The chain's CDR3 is CASSFILAGGSTDTQYF. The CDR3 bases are TGTGCCAGCAGCTTCATTTTAGCGGGGGGCAGCACAGATACGCAGTATTTT.

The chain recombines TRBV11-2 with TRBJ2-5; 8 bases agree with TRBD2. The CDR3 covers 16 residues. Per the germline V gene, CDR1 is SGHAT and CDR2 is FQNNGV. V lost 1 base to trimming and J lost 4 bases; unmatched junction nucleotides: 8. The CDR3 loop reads CASSLGLREAAETQYF. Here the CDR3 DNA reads TGTGCCAGCAGCTTAGGTTTGCGGGAGGCGGCAGAGACCCAGTACTTC.

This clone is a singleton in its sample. DNA for the CDR3: TGTGCCAGCAGTCTGACAGGGGATTTTTCACCCCTCCACTTT. It yields the protein CASSLTGDFSPLHF. The genes are TRBV27 and TRBJ1-6; TRBD1 matches at 8 bases. Trimming cost V 5 bases and J 9 bases; bases outside gene matches: 6. This CDR3 has 14 residues. Looked up from germline, CDR1 is MNHEY and CDR2 is SMNVEV (reference sequence).

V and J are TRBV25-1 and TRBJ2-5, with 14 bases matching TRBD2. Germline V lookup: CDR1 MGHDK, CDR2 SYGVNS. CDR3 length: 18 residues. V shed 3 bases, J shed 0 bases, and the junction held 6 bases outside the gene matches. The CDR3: CASSEGLAGVGYQETQYF. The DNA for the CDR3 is TGTGCCAGCAGTGAGGGACTAGCGGGAGTAGGGTACCAAGAGACCCAGTACTTC.

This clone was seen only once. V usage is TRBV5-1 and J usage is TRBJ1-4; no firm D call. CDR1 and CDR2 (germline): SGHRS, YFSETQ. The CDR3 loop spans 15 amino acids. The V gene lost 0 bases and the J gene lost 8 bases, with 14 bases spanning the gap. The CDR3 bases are TGCGCCAGCAGCTTGGCCTCGGGGATTGGCGAAAAACTGTTTTTT. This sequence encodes CASSLASGIGEKLFF.

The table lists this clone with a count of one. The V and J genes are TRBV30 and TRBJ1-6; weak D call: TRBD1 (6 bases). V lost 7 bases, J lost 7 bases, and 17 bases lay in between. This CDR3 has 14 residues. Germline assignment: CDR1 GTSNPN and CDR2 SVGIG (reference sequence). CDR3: CAFLRTVGNSPLHF. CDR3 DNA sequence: TGTGCCTTTCTTCGGACAGTGGGCAATTCACCCCTCCACTTT.

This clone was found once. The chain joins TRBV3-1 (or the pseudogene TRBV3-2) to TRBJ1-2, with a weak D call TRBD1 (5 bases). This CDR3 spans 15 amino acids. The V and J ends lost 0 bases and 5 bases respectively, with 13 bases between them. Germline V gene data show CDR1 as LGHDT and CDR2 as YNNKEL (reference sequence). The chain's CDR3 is CASSQDSTAGYGYTF. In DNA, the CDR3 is TGTGCCAGCAGCCAAGATAGCACAGCAGGGTATGGCTACACCTTC.

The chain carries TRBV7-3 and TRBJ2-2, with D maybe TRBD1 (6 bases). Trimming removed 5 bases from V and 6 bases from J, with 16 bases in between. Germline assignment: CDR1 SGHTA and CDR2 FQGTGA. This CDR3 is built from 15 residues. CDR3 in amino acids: CASSPAGAGAGELFF. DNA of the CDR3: TGTGCCAGCAGCCCAGCAGGGGCCGGGGCCGGGGAGCTGTTTTTT.

The CDR3 loop is CASSGAASYEQYF. In DNA form, the CDR3 reads TGTGCCAGCAGTGGGGCCGCGTCCTACGAGCAGTACTTC. This chain connects TRBV13 to TRBJ2-7; D is possibly TRBD1 (5 bases). Deletions cut 6 bases from V and 1 base from J, with 10 bases between. This CDR3 is built from 13 residues. Germline V lookup: CDR1 PRHDT, CDR2 FYEKMQ (reference sequence).

CDR3 bases: TGTGCCAGCAGGTCAACCGGGACAGAGGTCTACACCTTC. It codes for CASRSTGTEVYTF. The rearrangement uses TRBV27 and TRBJ1-2; 7 bases map to TRBD1. There are 13 residues in the CDR3. V lost 6 bases and J lost 10; bases outside the gene matches: 11. Germline-derived CDR1 and CDR2 are MNHEY and SMNVEV (reference sequence).

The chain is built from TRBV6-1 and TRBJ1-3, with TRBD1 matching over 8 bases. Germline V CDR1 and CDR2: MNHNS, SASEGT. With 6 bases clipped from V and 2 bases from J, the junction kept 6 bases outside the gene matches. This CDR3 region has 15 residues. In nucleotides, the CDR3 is TGTGCCAGCAGGGGCCGGACAGGGACTGGAAACACCATATATTTT. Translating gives CASRGRTGTGNTIYF.

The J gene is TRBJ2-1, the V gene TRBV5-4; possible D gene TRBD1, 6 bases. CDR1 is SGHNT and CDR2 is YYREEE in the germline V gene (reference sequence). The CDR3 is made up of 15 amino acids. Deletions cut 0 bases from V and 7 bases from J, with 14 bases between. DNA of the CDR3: TGTGCCAGCAGCTTGGCCCAGGGGAGTTGGAATGAGCAGTTCTTC. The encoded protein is CASSLAQGSWNEQFF.

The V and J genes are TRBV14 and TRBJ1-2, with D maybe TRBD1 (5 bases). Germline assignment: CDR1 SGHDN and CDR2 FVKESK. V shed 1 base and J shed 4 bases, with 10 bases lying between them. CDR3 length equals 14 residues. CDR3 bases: TGTGCCAGCAGCCAAGCAGGGCCCCGCTATGGCTACACCTTC. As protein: CASSQAGPRYGYTF. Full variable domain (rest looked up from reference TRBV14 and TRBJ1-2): EAGVTQFPSHSVIEKGQTVTLRCDPISGHDNLYWYRRVMGKEIKFLLHFVKESKQDESGMPNNRFLAERTGGTYSTLKVQPAELEDSGVYFCASSQAGPRYGYTFGSGTRLTVV.

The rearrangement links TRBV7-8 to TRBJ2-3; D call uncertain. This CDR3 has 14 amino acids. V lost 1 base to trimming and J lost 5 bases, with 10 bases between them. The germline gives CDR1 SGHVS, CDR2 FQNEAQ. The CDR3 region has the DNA TGTGCCAGCAGCTTAGGGGCCCGGCAAGATACGCAGTATTTT. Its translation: CASSLGARQDTQYF.

As DNA, the CDR3 is TGTGCCAGCAGGACGGGGGGCGAGGCTGGGGCCAACGTCCTGACTTTC. Translating it yields CASRTGGEAGANVLTF. The chain uses TRBV6-6 and TRBJ2-6, with D perhaps TRBD2 (7 bases). This CDR3 region has 16 residues. V lost 6 bases and J 2 bases, leaving 14 bases between the germline ends. The germline V gene encodes CDR1 MNHNY and CDR2 SVGAGI (reference sequence).

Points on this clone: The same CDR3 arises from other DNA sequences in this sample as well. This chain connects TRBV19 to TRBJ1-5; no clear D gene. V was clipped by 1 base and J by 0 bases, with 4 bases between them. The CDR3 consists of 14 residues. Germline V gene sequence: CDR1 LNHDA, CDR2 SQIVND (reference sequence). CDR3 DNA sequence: TGTGCCAGTAGTATAGTCGTTAGCAATCAGCCCCAGCATTTT. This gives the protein CASSIVVSNQPQHF.

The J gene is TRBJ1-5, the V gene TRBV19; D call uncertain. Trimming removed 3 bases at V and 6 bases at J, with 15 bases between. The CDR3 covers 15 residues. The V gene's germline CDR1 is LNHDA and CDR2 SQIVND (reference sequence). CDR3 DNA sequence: TGTGCCAGTAGTATCCCCAGGTACGCCGGTCAGCCCCAGCATTTT. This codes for CASSIPRYAGQPQHF.

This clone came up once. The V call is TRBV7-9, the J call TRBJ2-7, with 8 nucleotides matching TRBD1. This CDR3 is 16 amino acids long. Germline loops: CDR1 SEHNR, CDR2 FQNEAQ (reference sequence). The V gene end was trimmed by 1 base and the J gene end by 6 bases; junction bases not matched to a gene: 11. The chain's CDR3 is CASSLVSRTGRSEQYF. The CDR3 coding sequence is TGTGCCAGCAGCTTAGTCTCTCGGACAGGGAGGAGCGAGCAGTACTTC.

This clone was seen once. The CDR3 is CAISAGTGDGYTF. The DNA for the CDR3 is TGTGCCATCAGTGCCGGGACAGGGGATGGCTACACCTTC. The chain recombines TRBV10-3 with TRBJ1-2; 10 bases are shared with TRBD1. Germline V gives CDR1 ENHRY, CDR2 SYGVKD. CDR3 size: 13 residues. After removal of 4 bases from V and 6 bases from J, the junction contained 2 bases not matched to a gene.

The CDR3 nucleotides are TGTGCCAGCAGCCAAGTTACAGGGGAGAATCAGCCCCAGCATTTT. This encodes CASSQVTGENQPQHF. The J gene is TRBJ1-5, the V gene TRBV4-2; 7 bases are shared with TRBD1. The CDR3 length is 15 residues. Germline-derived CDR1 and CDR2 are LGHNA and YNFKEQ. Germline trimming cut 1 base from V and 4 bases from J; bases unmatched to any gene: 4.